This T cell receptor beta chain originates from a study of blood T cell repertoires in COVID-19. Overall study context: The United States, Italy and Spain supplied acute and convalescent COVID-19 samples. The cDNA or gDNA used as material had been derived from T cells, B-cell-depleted T cells, or PBMCs.

This clone was found once. Original processing notes: The authors estimated nucleated cell counts from reference gene primer amplification. Using immunoSEQ multiplex PCR, the repertoire was profiled, and TCRdb retains in-frame clones only, with some absent. V and J calls and clone size are given by that table; D and trimming were obtained from the DNA. Seen here are about 60,000 clones, 70% to 85% observed once, and the top ten hold about 3.2%. Trimming took off 9 bases at V and 5 bases at J, with 12 bases between the two ends. Germline CDR1 SGDLS, CDR2 YYNGEE. The CDR3 loop spans 12 amino acids. Sequencing was performed on peripheral blood. The rearrangement joins TRBV9 to TRBJ2-1; D is possibly TRBD2 (5 bases). This receptor was taken from a man aged 55 to 70 with acute or convalescent COVID-19. CDR3 DNA: TGTGCCACCGGGGAAGCGCACAATGAGCAGTTCTTC. This translates into CATGEAHNEQFF.